These 7 T cell receptor beta chains were sequenced from one sample in a study of blood T cell repertoires in COVID-19. Sequencing was performed with immunoSEQ multiplex PCR; in TCRdb, only in-frame clones are kept and a portion is missing. This table has roughly 320,000 clones, around nine tenths appearing once. Sequenced: peripheral blood. The receptors were sampled from a man in his 70s with acute or convalescent COVID-19.

The chain couples TRBV2 to TRBJ1-5; D might be TRBD1 (5 bases). The CDR3 loop spans 13 amino acids. Trimming removed 6 bases from V and 8 bases from J, with 14 bases in between. Germline V CDR1 and CDR2: SNHLY, FYNNEI. The CDR3 reads CASRNRLLEPQHF. CDR3 in DNA: TGTGCCAGCAGAAACAGGTTACTGGAGCCCCAGCATTTT.

V usage is TRBV3-1 (or the pseudogene TRBV3-2) and J usage is TRBJ1-2, with D unclear. V lost 0 bases to trimming and J lost 2 bases, with 16 bases between them. This CDR3 has 17 amino acids. Looked up from germline, CDR1 is LGHDT and CDR2 is YNNKEL (reference sequence). CDR3 in amino acids: CASSQDAFGVRNYGYTF. The DNA of the CDR3 is TGTGCCAGCAGCCAAGATGCTTTCGGGGTCCGCAACTATGGCTACACCTTC.

The chain recombines TRBV12-3 or TRBV12-4 with TRBJ1-1, with D hard to call. Trimming cost V 3 bases and J 7 bases, with 6 bases left between them. The CDR3 contains 11 residues. The CDR3 bases are TGTGCCAGCAGTTTTCGGGGTGAAGCTTTCTTT. Translated: CASSFRGEAFF.

The chain combines TRBV4-2 with TRBJ2-7, with TRBD1 matching over 7 bases. The CDR3 sequence is 15 residues long. Unmatched junction bases numbered 6, after V lost 0 bases and J lost 4 bases. Germline lookup yields CDR1 LGHNA and CDR2 YNFKEQ. Here the CDR3 DNA reads TGTGCCAGCAGCCAAGATTTAAGGGGGCAGTACGAGCAGTACTTC. Amino acid sequence: CASSQDLRGQYEQYF.

This clone came up many times. The V call is TRBV6-1, the J call TRBJ2-2; 10 bases align to TRBD2. Germline CDR1 and CDR2: MNHNS and SASEGT. This CDR3 has 15 amino acids. With 3 bases clipped from V and 6 bases from J, the junction kept 4 bases outside the gene matches. This CDR3 is CASSDGAGGPGELFF. The CDR3 nucleotides are TGTGCCAGCAGTGATGGAGCGGGAGGGCCCGGGGAGCTGTTTTTT.

This chain joins TRBV28 and TRBJ2-7; weak D call: TRBD2 (7 bases). This CDR3 contains 15 residues. Trimming removed 3 bases from V and 2 bases from J, with 14 bases in between. Germline-derived CDR1 and CDR2 are MDHEN and SYDVKM. The CDR3 bases are TGTGCCAGCAGTTTTGGGGGGGCGCAGACCTACGAGCAGTACTTC. It codes for CASSFGGAQTYEQYF. Together with reference TRBV28 and TRBJ2-7, the CDR3 gives the full variable domain: DVKVTQSSRYLVKRTGEKVFLECVQDMDHENMFWYRQDPGLGLRLIYFSYDVKMKEKGDIPEGYSVSREKKERFSLILESASTNQTSMYLCASSFGGAQTYEQYFGPGTRLTVT.

V usage is TRBV4-2 and J usage is TRBJ1-6; D uncertain. V was cut by 3 bases and J by 10 bases, with 7 bases left in between. In germline, CDR1 is LGHNA, CDR2 YNFKEQ. The CDR3 runs 12 residues. Written as DNA, the CDR3 is TGTGCCAGCAGCCAGGAGAGCTCACCCCTCCACTTT. This sequence encodes CASSQESSPLHF.